This T cell receptor (beta chain) originates from a study of cytomegalovirus exposure and HLA in healthy donors. General study results and limits: TCR beta chains numbering approximately 150 were designated cytomegalovirus-associated.

Note on this clone: Its antigen is as yet unknown.

PCR employed 60 Vbeta and 13 Jbeta primers. The table came from immunoSEQ multiplex PCR; TCRdb's copy has only in-frame clones and leaves some out. The sample has over 150,000 clones, 80% seen once. This CDR3 has 15 amino acids. Germline V gene data show CDR1 as SGHNT and CDR2 as YYREEE (reference sequence). Trimming took 2 bases from V and 7 from J; bases not matched to a gene: 11. Sequenced: PBMCs. The chain has TRBV5-4 and TRBJ2-7; 8 nucleotides align to TRBD2. This receptor was taken from a woman between 40 and 55 years old in good health and CMV-seropositive. CDR3 sequence (DNA): TGTGCCAGCAGCTTCAGCGGGAGTGCTCGGGAGGAGCAGTACTTC. It encodes CASSFSGSAREEQYF.